Presented here are 8 T cell receptor beta chains from one specimen sequenced in a study of CD4+ T cells in melanoma. Only in-frame clones appear in the TCRdb table, and some are missing; sequencing was by immunoSEQ multiplex PCR. This table holds about 54,000 clones, roughly three quarters found once. Sequencing was carried out using tumor tissue. The receptors stem from a human donor with melanoma.

The chain employs TRBV2 and TRBJ1-6; D unresolved. V lost 6 bases and J lost 8, with 8 bases in between. Looked up from germline, CDR1 is SNHLY and CDR2 is FYNNEI. CDR3 length: 12 residues. The CDR3 loop reads CASRDSYSPLHF. In DNA, the CDR3 is TGTGCCAGCAGGGACTCATATTCACCCCTCCACTTT.

The rearrangement joins TRBV4-1 to TRBJ1-4; 9 positions match TRBD1. The CDR3 length is 15 residues. CDR1 is MGHRA, CDR2 YSYEKL, per germline. V dropped 0 bases and J dropped 8; count of bases not matched to a gene: 4. CDR3 region: CASSQEGTGREKLFF. DNA for the CDR3: TGCGCCAGCAGCCAAGAGGGGACAGGGCGAGAAAAACTGTTTTTT.

V and J are TRBV7-6 and TRBJ2-5, with D perhaps matching TRBD1 or TRBD2 (5 bases each). From germline, CDR1 is SGHVS and CDR2 FNYEAQ. CDR3 length: 14 amino acids. V was shortened by 3 bases and J by 4 bases, with 12 bases between the two germline ends. In nucleotides, the CDR3 is TGTGCCAGCAGCTTGGGACCGACCAGAGAGACCCAGTACTTC. As protein: CASSLGPTRETQYF.

The J gene is TRBJ1-2, the V gene TRBV5-8; maybe TRBD1 (6 bases). CDR1 and CDR2 (germline): SGHTS, YDEGEE. Trimming cost V 4 bases and J 8 bases, with 12 bases left between them. The CDR3 is 12 amino acids. CDR3 in amino acids: CASSGGQPGYTF. The CDR3, as DNA: TGTGCCAGCAGCGGGGGACAACCAGGCTACACCTTC.

This clone was observed a single time. This sequence joins TRBV7-2 and TRBJ2-5; 7 nucleotides align to TRBD1. The tail of the sequence fits TRBJ2-7 better, so the J call may be wrong. Germline CDR1 reads SGHTA; CDR2 reads FQGNSA. The CDR3 is made up of 14 amino acids. The CDR3, as DNA: TGTGCCAGCAGCCCACAGGGGAACTCCTACGAGCAGTACTTC. Translating gives CASSPQGNSYEQYF.

This sequence joins TRBV5-1 and TRBJ1-1; perhaps TRBD1 as D (5 bases). CDR3 length: 16 amino acids. CDR1 is SGHRS and CDR2 is YFSETQ in the germline V gene. Between the trimmed V and J ends, which lost 0 bases and 5 bases, there was a span of 17 bases. In DNA form, the CDR3 reads TGCGCCAGCAGCTTGGAGCCAGGGACGTCGAGGACTGAAGCTTTCTTT. It translates to CASSLEPGTSRTEAFF. The complete variable domain, with remaining parts taken from reference TRBV5-1 and TRBJ1-1, reads KAGVTQTPRYLIKTRGQQVTLSCSPISGHRSVSWYQQTPGQGLQFLFEYFSETQRNKGNFPGRFSGRQFSNSRSEMNVSTLELGDSALYLCASSLEPGTSRTEAFFGQGTRLTVV.

The J gene is TRBJ2-7, the V gene TRBV5-4; D ambiguous. V was shortened by 4 bases and J by 0 bases, with 11 bases between the two germline ends. This CDR3 has 14 residues. The germline V gene has CDR1 SGHNT and CDR2 YYREEE (reference sequence). CDR3 in DNA: TGTGCCAGCAGCGAGCGAGGCCTCTCCTACGAGCAGTACTTC. Its protein is CASSERGLSYEQYF.

This rearrangement joins TRBV9 to TRBJ2-3; 7 bases agree with TRBD2. Germline CDR1 is SGDLS and CDR2 is YYNGEE. The CDR3 is 13 amino acids. V gave up 3 bases and J gave up 11 bases; unmatched junction bases: 9. In nucleotides, the CDR3 is TGTGCCAGCAGCGAGGGACTGGGCGGGGGGCAGTATTTT. It specifies CASSEGLGGGQYF.